These T cell receptor beta chains were read from a single sample in a study of Tregs in tolerant kidney transplant recipients. Sequenced by immunoSEQ multiplex PCR; TCRdb stores in-frame clones only, minus some. The data show about 240,000 clones, around 81% seen once. Sequenced material: CD4+ T cells from blood. Every receptor here comes from a human donor in good health. The CDR3 runs from the conserved cysteine through the conserved F or W. Each record gives: V gene, clone size, D gene, J gene, CDR3 DNA, CDR3 protein. D genes are given only for firm matches. Clone size, where shown, is once, few, many, or a class for clones that have expanded.

TRBV27	once	TRBD2	TRBJ2-1	TGTGCCAGCAGCACGCGGGAGGTCAGGGTTGAGCAGTTCTTC	CASSTREVRVEQFF
TRBV5-1	.	TRBD1	TRBJ1-1	TGCGCCAGCAGCCCGAGGGACAGATTGGGCACTGAAGCTTTCTTT	CASSPRDRLGTEAFF
TRBV4-1	.	.	TRBJ1-3	TGCGCCAGCAGCCAAGTAGGGCCTGGAAACACCATATATTTT	CASSQVGPGNTIYF
TRBV11-2	.	TRBD1	TRBJ2-7	TGTGCCAGCAGTCAAAATCTGGGACAGACCTTCTACGAGCAGTACTTC	CASSQNLGQTFYEQYF
TRBV14	.	.	TRBJ1-1	TGTGCCAGCAGCCCCATGGGAGGGGCGACTGAAGCTTTCTTT	CASSPMGGATEAFF
TRBV7-2	.	.	TRBJ1-6	TGTGCCAGCAGCTTAATCCAGGGCGCTTCACCCCTCCACTTT	CASSLIQGASPLHF
TRBV14	.	.	TRBJ2-7	TGTGCCAGCAGCCAAGGTCCCGGAACCTACGAGCAGTACTTC	CASSQGPGTYEQYF
TRBV5-4	.	.	TRBJ1-4	TGTGCCAGCAGCCGGGCTGGCACGACTAATGAAAAACTGTTTTTT	CASSRAGTTNEKLFF
TRBV30	.	.	TRBJ1-1	TGTGCCTGGGGAAGGGGCCAGAACACTGAAGCTTTCTTT	CAWGRGQNTEAFF
TRBV5-5	.	.	TRBJ1-5	TGTGCCAGCAGCTTGGCAGGGAGTAATCAGCCCCAGCATTTT	CASSLAGSNQPQHF
TRBV2	.	.	TRBJ1-2	TGTGCCAGTGGTCTCGGGACCTTCTATGGCTACACCTTC	CASGLGTFYGYTF
TRBV6-5	.	TRBD2	TRBJ2-7	TGTGCCAGCAGGGGGACTACCCCCGCCTACGAGCAGTACTTC	CASRGTTPAYEQYF
TRBV5-1	once	.	TRBJ1-3	TGCGCCAGCAGCTTGGTACCGCCGAGCTTTGGAAACACCATATATTTT	CASSLVPPSFGNTIYF
TRBV5-5	.	.	TRBJ1-1	TGTGCCAGCAGCTTGGGGGTAGGCATGAACACTGAAGCTTTCTTT	CASSLGVGMNTEAFF
TRBV19	.	.	TRBJ1-2	TGTGCCAGTAGTCCCCCCGCAGGGATGAATGGCTACACCTTC	CASSPPAGMNGYTF
TRBV7-6	.	.	TRBJ2-3	TGTGCCAGCAGCTTAGGAGGGTCGGCGACAGATACGCAGTATTTT	CASSLGGSATDTQYF
TRBV11-2	.	TRBD1	TRBJ1-6	TGTGCCACCGGGGGACAGGGTAGGAATTCACCCCTCCACTTT	CATGGQGRNSPLHF
TRBV27	.	TRBD1	TRBJ1-2	TGTGCCAGCAGTCCGAGACAGGGGAAGGACTATGGCTACACCTTC	CASSPRQGKDYGYTF
TRBV2	.	TRBD1	TRBJ1-5	TGTGCCAGCAGCCGGGACAGGGCTAGTCAGCCCCAGCATTTT	CASSRDRASQPQHF
TRBV12-5	once	.	TRBJ1-5	TGTGCTAGTGCAAGGGGAAATCAGCCCCAGCATTTT	CASARGNQPQHF
TRBV18	.	TRBD2	TRBJ2-5	TGTGCCAGCTCCCTAAGCGGGGCCCAAGAGACCCAGTACTTC	CASSLSGAQETQYF
TRBV5-1	.	.	TRBJ1-1	TGCGCCAGCAGCTTGGTTTTAACAGAAAACACTGAAGCTTTCTTT	CASSLVLTENTEAFF
TRBV4-2	.	.	TRBJ1-5	TGTGCCAGCAGCCCGGGACACCAGGTAAATCAGCCCCAGCATTTT	CASSPGHQVNQPQHF
TRBV19	.	TRBD2	TRBJ2-7	TGTGCCAGTAGTATACTAGCGGGAGGGGGACTCTACGAGCAGTACTTC	CASSILAGGGLYEQYF
TRBV6-5	.	.	TRBJ2-5	TGTGCCAGCAGCCGTACTCCTCCGGGGGCCCAGTACTTC	CASSRTPPGAQYF
TRBV6-5	.	TRBD1	TRBJ1-1	TGTGCCAGCAGACAGGGACAGGGACCTGAAGCTTTCTTT	CASRQGQGPEAFF
TRBV2	.	TRBD1	TRBJ1-1	TGTGCCAGCAGGGGACAGCTGAACACTGAAGCTTTCTTT	CASRGQLNTEAFF
TRBV5-5	.	.	TRBJ2-7	TGTGCCAGCAGCTTGGGTAGCGGCCCACGGGACGAGCAGTACTTC	CASSLGSGPRDEQYF
TRBV27	.	TRBD1	TRBJ1-2	TGTGCCAGCAGTCTAGCCTGGACAGGGTTTGGCTACACCTTC	CASSLAWTGFGYTF